This section outlines one T cell receptor beta chain sequence together with its context. These data are taken from a study of shared clonotypes between healthy human individuals. Germline loops: CDR1 SGHRS, CDR2 YFSETQ. CDR3 length: 15 amino acids. The ends were cut back, 4 bases at V and 4 bases at J, with 15 bases in the middle. Researchers divided each subset's genomic DNA evenly across several immunoSEQ plates. TCRdb's copy holds only in-frame clones and misses some; the assay was immunoSEQ multiplex PCR. This sample yields 950,000 to 1,200,000 clones, of which about 80% are seen a single time; about 0.94% belongs to the top ten.

The sample was memory CD4+ T cells from PBMCs. Subset specified: CD45RA-negative fraction. The chain uses TRBV5-1 and TRBJ1-5; D may be TRBD1 (5 bases). This TCR was sampled from a man between 18 and 29 years old in good health. Some clones in this sample may be carry-over from other donors' samples. CDR3 nucleotide sequence: TGCGCCAGCAGCCGGGGCGGGTCACCTAATCAGCCCCAGCATTTT. This encodes CASSRGGSPNQPQHF. Supplemented by reference TRBV5-1 and TRBJ1-5, the full variable domain reads KAGVTQTPRYLIKTRGQQVTLSCSPISGHRSVSWYQQTPGQGLQFLFEYFSETQRNKGNFPGRFSGRQFSNSRSEMNVSTLELGDSALYLCASSRGGSPNQPQHFGDGTRLSIL.